This T cell receptor beta chain was profiled in a study of cytomegalovirus exposure and HLA in healthy donors. The study's findings and limits: Altogether, 150 to 200 TCR beta chains were recorded as cytomegalovirus-associated. In a later analysis, donors in an Asian-associated ancestry cluster reportedly had fewer N-insertions in productive TCRs than the cohort mean.

Comments on this clone: Antigen: not known.

This CDR3 spans 15 amino acids. V was clipped by 7 bases and J by 4 bases; unmatched bases: 6. Germline V gene sequence: CDR1 SGDLS, CDR2 YYNGEE. The PCR employed 60 Vbeta primers together with 13 Jbeta primers. Libraries were prepared by immunoSEQ multiplex PCR; TCRdb keeps only in-frame clonotypes and omits some of them. Found here are about 150,000 clones, around 79% of them singletons; the top ten hold less than 2%. The chain carries TRBV9 and TRBJ2-2, with 11 bases matching TRBD2. This receptor was obtained from a young woman in good health and CMV-seronegative. The sequenced sample consisted of PBMCs. CDR3 sequence (DNA): TGTGCCAGCGGTATTAGCGGGGGGGCCACCGGGGAGCTGTTTTTT. The encoded protein is CASGISGGATGELFF.